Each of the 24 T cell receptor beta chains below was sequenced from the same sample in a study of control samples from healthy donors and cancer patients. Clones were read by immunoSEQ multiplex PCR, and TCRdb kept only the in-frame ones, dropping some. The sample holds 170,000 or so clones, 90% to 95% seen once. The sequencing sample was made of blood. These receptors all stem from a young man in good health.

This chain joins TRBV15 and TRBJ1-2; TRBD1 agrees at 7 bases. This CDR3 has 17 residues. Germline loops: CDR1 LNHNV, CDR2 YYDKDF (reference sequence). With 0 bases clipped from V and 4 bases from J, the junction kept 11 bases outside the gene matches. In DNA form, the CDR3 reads TGTGCCACCAGCAGAGATCGGTCGGGACAGACCCGCTATGGCTACACCTTC. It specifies CATSRDRSGQTRYGYTF.

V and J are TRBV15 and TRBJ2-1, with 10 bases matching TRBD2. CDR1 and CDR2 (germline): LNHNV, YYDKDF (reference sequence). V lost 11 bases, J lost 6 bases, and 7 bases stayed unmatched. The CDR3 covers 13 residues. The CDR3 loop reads CASALAGRNEQFF. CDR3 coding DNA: TGTGCCTCTGCACTAGCGGGGCGCAATGAGCAGTTCTTC.

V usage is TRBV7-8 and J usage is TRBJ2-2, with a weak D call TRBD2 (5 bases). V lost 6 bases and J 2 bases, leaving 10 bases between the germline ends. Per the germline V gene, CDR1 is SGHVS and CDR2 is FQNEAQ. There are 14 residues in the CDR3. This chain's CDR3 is CASRGEGNTGELFF. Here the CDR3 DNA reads TGTGCCAGCAGAGGCGAGGGTAACACCGGGGAGCTGTTTTTT.

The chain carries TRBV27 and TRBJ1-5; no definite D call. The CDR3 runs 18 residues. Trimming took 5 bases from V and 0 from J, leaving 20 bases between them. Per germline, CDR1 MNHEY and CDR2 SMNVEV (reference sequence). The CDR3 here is CASSPRVVGSGSNQPQHF. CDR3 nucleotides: TGTGCCAGCAGTCCCCGGGTCGTCGGATCAGGTAGCAATCAGCCCCAGCATTTT.

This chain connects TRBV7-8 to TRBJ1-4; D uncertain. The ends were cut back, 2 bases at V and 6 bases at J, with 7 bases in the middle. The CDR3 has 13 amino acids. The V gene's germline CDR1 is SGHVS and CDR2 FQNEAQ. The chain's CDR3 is CASSLMVDEKLFF. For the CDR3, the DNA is TGTGCCAGCAGCTTAATGGTGGATGAAAAACTGTTTTTT. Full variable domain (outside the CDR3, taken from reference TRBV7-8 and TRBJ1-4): GAGVSQSPRYKVAKRGQDVALRCDPISGHVSLFWYQQALGQGPEFLTYFQNEAQLDKSGLPSDRFFAERPEGSVSTLKIQRTQQEDSAVYLCASSLMVDEKLFFGSGTQLSVL.

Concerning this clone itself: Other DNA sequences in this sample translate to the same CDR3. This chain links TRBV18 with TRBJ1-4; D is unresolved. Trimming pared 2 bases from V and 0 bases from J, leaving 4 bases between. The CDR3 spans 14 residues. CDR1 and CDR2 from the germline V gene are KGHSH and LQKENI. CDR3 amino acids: CASSPGATNEKLFF. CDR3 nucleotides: TGTGCCAGCTCACCAGGCGCAACTAATGAAAAACTGTTTTTT. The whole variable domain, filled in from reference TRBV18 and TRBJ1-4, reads NAGVMQNPRHLVRRRGQEARLRCSPMKGHSHVYWYRQLPEEGLKFMVYLQKENIIDESGMPKERFSAEFPKEGPSILRIQQVVRGDSAAYFCASSPGATNEKLFFGSGTQLSVL.

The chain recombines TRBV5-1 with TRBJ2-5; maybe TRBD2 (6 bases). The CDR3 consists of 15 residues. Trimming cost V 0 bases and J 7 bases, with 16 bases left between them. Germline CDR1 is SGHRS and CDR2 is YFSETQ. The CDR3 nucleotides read TGCGCCAGCAGCTTGGTAAAGGGCGGGATGGGGACCCAGTACTTC. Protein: CASSLVKGGMGTQYF.

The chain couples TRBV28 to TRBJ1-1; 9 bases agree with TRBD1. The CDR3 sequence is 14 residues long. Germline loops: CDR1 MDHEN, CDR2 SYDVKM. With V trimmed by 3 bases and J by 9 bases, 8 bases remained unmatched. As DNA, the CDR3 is TGTGCCAGCAGTTTGGTAGGGGACAGGGATCAAGCTTTCTTT. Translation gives CASSLVGDRDQAFF.

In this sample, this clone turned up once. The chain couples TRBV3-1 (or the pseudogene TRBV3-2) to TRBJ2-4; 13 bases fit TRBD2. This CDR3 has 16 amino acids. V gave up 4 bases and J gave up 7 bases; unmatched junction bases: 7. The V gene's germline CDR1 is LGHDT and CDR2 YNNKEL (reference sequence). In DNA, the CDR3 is TGTGCCAGCAGCCCCTTTACTAGCGGGGGGGGGAACATTCAGTACTTC. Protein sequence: CASSPFTSGGGNIQYF.

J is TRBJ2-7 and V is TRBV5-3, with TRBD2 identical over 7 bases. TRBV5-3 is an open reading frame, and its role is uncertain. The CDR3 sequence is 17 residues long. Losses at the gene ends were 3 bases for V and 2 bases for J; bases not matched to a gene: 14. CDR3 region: CARSSCLEGRGTYEQYF. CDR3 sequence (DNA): TGTGCCAGAAGCTCGTGCTTAGAGGGGCGGGGGACCTACGAGCAGTACTTC.

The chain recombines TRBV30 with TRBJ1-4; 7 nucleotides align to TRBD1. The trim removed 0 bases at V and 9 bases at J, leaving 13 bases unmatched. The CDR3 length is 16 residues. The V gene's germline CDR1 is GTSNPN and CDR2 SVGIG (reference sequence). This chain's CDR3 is CAWSVPWDRTTKKLFF. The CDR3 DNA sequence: TGTGCCTGGAGTGTACCCTGGGACAGAACCACTAAAAAACTGTTTTTT.

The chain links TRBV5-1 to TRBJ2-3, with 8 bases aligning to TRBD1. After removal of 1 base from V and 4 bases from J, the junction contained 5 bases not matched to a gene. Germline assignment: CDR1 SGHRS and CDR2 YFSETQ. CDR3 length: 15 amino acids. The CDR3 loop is CASSLTGGSSDTQYF. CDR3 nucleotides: TGCGCCAGCAGCTTGACAGGGGGAAGTTCAGATACGCAGTATTTT.

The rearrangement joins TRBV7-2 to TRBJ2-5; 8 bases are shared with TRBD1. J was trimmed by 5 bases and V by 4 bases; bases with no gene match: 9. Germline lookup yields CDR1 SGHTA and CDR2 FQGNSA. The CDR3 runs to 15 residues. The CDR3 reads CASSSYRGSRETQYF. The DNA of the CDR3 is TGTGCCAGCAGCTCCTACAGGGGGAGTAGGGAGACCCAGTACTTC. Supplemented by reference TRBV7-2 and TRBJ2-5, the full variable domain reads GAGVSQSPSNKVTEKGKDVELRCDPISGHTALYWYRQSLGQGLEFLIYFQGNSAPDKSGLPSDRFSAERTGGSVSTLTIQRTQQEDSAVYLCASSSYRGSRETQYFGPGTRLLVL.

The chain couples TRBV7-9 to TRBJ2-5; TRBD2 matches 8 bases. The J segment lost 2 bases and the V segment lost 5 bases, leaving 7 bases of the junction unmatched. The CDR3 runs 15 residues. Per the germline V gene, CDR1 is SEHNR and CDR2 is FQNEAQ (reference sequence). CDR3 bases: TGTGCCAGCAGCCTTTTCCGGGGGGGGCAAGAGACCCAGTACTTC. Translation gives CASSLFRGGQETQYF.

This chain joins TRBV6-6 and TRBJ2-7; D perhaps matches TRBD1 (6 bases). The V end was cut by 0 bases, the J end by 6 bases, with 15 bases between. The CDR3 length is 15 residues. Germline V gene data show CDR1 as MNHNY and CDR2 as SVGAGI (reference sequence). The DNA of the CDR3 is TGTGCCAGCAGTTACTCGGGGACAACGCGAGCCGAGCAGTACTTC. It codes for CASSYSGTTRAEQYF.

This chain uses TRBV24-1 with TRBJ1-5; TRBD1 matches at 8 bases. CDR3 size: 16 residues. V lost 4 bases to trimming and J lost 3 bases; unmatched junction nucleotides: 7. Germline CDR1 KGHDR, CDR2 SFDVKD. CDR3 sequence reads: CATSDPGQGPNQPQHF. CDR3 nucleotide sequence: TGTGCCACCAGTGACCCAGGACAGGGTCCCAATCAGCCCCAGCATTTT.

This CDR3 is CASSSYRAGNTIYF. The CDR3 DNA reads as TGTGCCAGCAGCTCTTACAGGGCCGGAAACACCATATATTTT. The chain is built from TRBV13 and TRBJ1-3, with D possibly matching TRBD1 (6 bases). The CDR3 runs 14 residues. V was pared by 4 bases and J by 4 bases, with 11 bases between. In germline, CDR1 is PRHDT, CDR2 FYEKMQ (reference sequence).

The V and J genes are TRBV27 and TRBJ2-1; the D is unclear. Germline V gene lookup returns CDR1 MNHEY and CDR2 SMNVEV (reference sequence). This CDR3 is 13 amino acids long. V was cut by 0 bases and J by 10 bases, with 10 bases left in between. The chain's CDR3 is CASSLSAYLEQFF. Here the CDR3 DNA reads TGTGCCAGCAGTTTATCAGCGTATCTGGAGCAGTTCTTC.

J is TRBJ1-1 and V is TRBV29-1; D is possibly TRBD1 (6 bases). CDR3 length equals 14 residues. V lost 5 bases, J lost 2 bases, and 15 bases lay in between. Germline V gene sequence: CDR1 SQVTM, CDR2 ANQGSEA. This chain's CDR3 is CSVKSTGSNTEAFF. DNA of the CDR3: TGCAGCGTTAAATCGACAGGTTCCAACACTGAAGCTTTCTTT.

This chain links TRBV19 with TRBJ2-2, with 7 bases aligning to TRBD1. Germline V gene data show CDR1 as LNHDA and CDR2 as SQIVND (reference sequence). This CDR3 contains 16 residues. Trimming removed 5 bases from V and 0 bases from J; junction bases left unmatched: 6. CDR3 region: CASSPWTGTNTGELFF. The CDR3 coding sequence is TGTGCCAGTAGTCCGTGGACAGGAACGAACACCGGGGAGCTGTTTTTT.

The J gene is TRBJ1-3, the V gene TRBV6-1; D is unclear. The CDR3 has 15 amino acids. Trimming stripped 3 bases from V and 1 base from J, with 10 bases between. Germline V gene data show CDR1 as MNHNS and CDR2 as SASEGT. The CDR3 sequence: CASSDDGRSGNTIYF. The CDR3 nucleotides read TGTGCCAGCAGTGATGACGGTAGATCTGGAAACACCATATATTTT.

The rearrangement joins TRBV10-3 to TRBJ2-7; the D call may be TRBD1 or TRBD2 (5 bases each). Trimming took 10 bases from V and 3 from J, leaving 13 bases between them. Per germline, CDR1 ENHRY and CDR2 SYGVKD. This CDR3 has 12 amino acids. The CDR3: CATYEGFYEQYF. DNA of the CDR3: TGTGCCACATATGAGGGGTTCTACGAGCAGTACTTC.

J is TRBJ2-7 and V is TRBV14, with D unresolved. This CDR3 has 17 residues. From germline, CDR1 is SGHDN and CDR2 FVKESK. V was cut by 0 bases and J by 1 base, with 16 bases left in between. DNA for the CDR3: TGTGCCAGCAGCCAAGAAGTAGAGAGGTGGGGATCCTACGAGCAGTACTTC. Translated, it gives CASSQEVERWGSYEQYF.

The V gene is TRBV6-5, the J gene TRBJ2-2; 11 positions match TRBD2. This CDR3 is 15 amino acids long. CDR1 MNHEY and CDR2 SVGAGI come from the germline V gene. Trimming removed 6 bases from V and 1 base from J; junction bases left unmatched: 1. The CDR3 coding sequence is TGTGCCAGCAGCGGACTAGCGGGGAACACCGGGGAGCTGTTTTTT. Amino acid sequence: CASSGLAGNTGELFF.